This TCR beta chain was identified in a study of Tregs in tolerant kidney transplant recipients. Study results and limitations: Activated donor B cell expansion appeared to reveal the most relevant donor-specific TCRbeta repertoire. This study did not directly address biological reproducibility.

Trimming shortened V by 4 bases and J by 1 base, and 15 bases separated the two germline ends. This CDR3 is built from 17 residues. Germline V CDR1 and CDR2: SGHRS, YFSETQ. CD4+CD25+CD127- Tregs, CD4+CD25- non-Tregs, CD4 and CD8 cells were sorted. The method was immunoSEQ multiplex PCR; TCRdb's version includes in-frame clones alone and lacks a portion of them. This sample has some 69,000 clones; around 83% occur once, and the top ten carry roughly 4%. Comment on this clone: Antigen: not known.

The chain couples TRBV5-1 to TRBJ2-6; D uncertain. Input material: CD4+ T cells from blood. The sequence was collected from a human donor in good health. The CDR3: CASSNSLDISGANVLTF. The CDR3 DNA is TGCGCCAGCAGCAACAGTCTAGACATATCTGGGGCCAACGTCCTGACTTTC.